This T cell receptor beta chain was observed in a study of shared clonotypes between healthy human individuals. The study drew its donors from healthy HIV-negative adults without recent acute infections or vaccinations. The CDR3 sequence is 15 residues long. The V gene lost 10 bases and the J gene lost 1 base, with 19 bases spanning the gap. Germline CDR1 is SGHNT and CDR2 is YENEEA. The method was immunoSEQ multiplex PCR; TCRdb's version includes in-frame clones alone and lacks a portion of them. The sample records fewer than 1.6 million clones, 98% to 99% being singletons. This chain connects TRBV11-3 to TRBJ1-1, with a tentative D call TRBD1 (5 bases). Sequenced: naive CD4+ T cells sorted from blood. Subset reported: CD45RA+ positively selected. The source is a man aged 25-40 years in good health. The CDR3 is CATGGADSRNTEAFF. The DNA for the CDR3 is TGTGCCACAGGCGGGGCGGATTCCAGGAACACTGAAGCTTTCTTT. The whole variable domain, filled in from reference TRBV11-3 and TRBJ1-1, reads EAGVVQSPRYKIIEKKQPVAFWCNPISGHNTLYWYLQNLGQGPELLIRYENEEAVDDSQLPKDRFSAERLKGVDSTLKIQPAELGDSAVYLCATGGADSRNTEAFFGQGTRLTVV.